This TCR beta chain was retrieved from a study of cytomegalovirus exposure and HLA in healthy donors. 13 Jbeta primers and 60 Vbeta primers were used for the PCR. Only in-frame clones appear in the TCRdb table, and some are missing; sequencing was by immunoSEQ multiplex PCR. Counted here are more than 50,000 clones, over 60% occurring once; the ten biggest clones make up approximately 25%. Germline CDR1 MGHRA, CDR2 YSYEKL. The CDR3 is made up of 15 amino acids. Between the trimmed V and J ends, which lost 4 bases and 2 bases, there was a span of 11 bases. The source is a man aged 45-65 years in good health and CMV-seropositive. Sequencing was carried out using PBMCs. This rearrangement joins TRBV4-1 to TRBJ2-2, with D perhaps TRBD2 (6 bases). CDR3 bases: TGCGCCAGCAGCCTCCGGGACTTAAACACCGGGGAGCTGTTTTTT. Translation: CASSLRDLNTGELFF.